This T cell receptor beta chain is drawn from a study of T cell responses to AZD1222 COVID-19 vaccine. Study information: Whether given at about 4 or about 12 weeks, second doses were pooled. Overall study results and limits: Seropositive at baseline were only six AZD1222 recipients. Among vaccine-associated CD4 TCRs, coverage spanned spike, with dominance at 160-218 and 743-854. No day 14 peak samples; only post-peak repertoires were characterized.

TCRdb's copy holds only in-frame clones and misses some; the assay was immunoSEQ multiplex PCR. The data hold under 150,000 clones, with over 85% observed a single time. This CDR3 comprises 15 residues. The germline gives CDR1 MGHDK, CDR2 SYGVNS. V dropped 4 bases and J dropped 3; count of bases not matched to a gene: 1. On this clone: Its antigen is unidentified.

This specimen was peripheral blood, taken on day 0 of AZD1222 vaccination. The source of this sequence is an adult in good health. The chain uses TRBV25-1 and TRBJ2-2, with 11 bases lining up with TRBD2. Here the CDR3 reads CASSGLAGYTGELFF. DNA of the CDR3: TGTGCCAGCAGTGGACTAGCGGGGTACACCGGGGAGCTGTTTTTT.